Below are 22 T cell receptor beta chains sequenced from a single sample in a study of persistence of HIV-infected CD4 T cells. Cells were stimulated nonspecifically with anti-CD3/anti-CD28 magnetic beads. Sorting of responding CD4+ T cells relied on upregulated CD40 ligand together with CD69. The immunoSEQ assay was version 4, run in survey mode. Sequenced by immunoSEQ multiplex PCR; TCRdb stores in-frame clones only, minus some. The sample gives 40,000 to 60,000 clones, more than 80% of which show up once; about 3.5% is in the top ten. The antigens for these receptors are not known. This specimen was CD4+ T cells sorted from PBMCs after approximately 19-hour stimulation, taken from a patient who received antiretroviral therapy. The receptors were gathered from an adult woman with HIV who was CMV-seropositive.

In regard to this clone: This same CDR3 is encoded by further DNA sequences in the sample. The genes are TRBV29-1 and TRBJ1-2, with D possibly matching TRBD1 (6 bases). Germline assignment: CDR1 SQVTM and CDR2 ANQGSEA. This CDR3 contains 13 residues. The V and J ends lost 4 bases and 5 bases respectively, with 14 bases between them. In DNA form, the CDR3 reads TGCAGCGTTGGGAGCAGGGGAGCGTATGGCTACACCTTC. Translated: CSVGSRGAYGYTF.

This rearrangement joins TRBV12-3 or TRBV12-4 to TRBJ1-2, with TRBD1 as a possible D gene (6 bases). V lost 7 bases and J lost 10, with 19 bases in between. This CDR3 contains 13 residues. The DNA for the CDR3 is TGTGCCAGCATCGAACAGGGTTTCCAGTCCTACACCTTC. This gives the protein CASIEQGFQSYTF.

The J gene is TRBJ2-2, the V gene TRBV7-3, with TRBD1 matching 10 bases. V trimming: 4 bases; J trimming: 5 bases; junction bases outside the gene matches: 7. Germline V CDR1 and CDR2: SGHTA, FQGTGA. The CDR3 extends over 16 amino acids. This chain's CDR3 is CASSSGTGARTGELFF. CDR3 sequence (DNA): TGTGCCAGCAGCTCAGGGACAGGGGCGAGAACCGGGGAGCTGTTTTTT.

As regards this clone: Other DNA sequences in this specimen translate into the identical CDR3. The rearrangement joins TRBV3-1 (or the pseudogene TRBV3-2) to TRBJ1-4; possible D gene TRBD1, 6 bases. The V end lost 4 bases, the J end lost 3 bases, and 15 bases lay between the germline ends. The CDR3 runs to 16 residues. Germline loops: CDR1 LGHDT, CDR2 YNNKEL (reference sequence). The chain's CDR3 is CASSPFRTGSNEKLFF. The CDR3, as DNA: TGTGCCAGCAGCCCATTTCGCACAGGGTCTAATGAAAAACTGTTTTTT.

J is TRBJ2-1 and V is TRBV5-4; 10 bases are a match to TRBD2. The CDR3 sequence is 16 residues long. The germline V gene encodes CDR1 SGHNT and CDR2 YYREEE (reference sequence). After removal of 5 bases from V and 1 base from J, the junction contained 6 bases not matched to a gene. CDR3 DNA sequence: TGTGCCAGCAGTCCCACTAGCGGGGCATCCTACAATGAGCAGTTCTTC. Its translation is CASSPTSGASYNEQFF.

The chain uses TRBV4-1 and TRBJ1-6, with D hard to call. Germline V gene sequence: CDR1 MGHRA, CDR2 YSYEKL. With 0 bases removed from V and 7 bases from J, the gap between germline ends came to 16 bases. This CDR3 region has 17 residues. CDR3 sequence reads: CASSQEERQYTNSPLHF. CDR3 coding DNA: TGCGCCAGCAGCCAAGAGGAGCGGCAGTATACGAATTCACCCCTCCACTTT.

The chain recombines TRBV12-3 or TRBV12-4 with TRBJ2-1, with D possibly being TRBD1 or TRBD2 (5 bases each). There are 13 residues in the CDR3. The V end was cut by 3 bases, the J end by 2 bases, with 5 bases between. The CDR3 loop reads CASSLGAYNEQFF. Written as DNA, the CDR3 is TGTGCCAGCAGTTTGGGGGCCTACAATGAGCAGTTCTTC.

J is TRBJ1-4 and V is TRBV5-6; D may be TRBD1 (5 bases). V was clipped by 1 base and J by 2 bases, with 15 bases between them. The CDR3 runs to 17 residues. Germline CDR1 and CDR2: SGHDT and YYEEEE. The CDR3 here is CASSLFGGGRTNEKLFF. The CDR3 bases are TGTGCCAGCAGCTTGTTCGGGGGAGGGAGGACTAATGAAAAACTGTTTTTT.

The CDR3 spells CASSLRTAQETQYF. CDR3 bases: TGTGCCAGCAGTTTAAGAACAGCCCAAGAGACCCAGTACTTC. This chain connects TRBV27 to TRBJ2-5; no clear D gene. The CDR3 runs 14 residues. V was trimmed by 2 bases and J by 1 base, leaving 8 bases between them. Germline V gives CDR1 MNHEY, CDR2 SMNVEV (reference sequence).

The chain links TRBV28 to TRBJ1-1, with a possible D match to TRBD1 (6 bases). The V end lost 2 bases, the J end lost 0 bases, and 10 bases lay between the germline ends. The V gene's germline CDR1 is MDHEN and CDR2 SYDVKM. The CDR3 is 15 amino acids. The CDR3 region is CASSLRRQVNTEAFF. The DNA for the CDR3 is TGTGCCAGCAGTTTACGACGACAGGTGAACACTGAAGCTTTCTTT.

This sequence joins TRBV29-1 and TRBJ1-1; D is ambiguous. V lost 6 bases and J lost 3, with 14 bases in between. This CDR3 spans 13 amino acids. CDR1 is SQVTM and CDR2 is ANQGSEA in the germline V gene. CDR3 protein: CSVRVGMDTEAFF. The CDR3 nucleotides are TGCAGCGTAAGGGTGGGTATGGACACTGAAGCTTTCTTT.

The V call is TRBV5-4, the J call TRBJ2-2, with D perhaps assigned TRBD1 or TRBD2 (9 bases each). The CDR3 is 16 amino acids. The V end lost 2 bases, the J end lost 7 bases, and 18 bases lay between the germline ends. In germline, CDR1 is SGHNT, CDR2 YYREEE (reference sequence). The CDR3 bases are TGTGCCAGCAGCTTTGCGGGGGGGACAGGGAGCGGGGAGCTGTTTTTT. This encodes CASSFAGGTGSGELFF.

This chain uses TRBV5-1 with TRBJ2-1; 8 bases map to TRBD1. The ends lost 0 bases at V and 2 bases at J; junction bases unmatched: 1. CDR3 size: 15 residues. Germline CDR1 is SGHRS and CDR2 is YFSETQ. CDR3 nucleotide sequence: TGCGCCAGCAGCTTGGAGGACAGGGCCTACAATGAGCAGTTCTTC. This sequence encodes CASSLEDRAYNEQFF.

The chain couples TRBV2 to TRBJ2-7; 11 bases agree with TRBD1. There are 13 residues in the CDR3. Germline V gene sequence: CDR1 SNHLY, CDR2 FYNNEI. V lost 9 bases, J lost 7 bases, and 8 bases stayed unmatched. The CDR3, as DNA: TGTGCCAGTATTACGGACAGGGGGCTTGAGCAGTACTTC. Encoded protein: CASITDRGLEQYF.

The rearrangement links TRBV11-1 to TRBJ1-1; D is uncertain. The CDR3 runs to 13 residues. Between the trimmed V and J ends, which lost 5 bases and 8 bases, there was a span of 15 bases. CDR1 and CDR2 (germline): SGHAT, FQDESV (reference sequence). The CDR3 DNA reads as TGTGCCAGCAGCCTAGGGTACGTAACAGAAGCTTTCTTT. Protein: CASSLGYVTEAFF.

CDR3 residues: CAWSRDWYGYTF. CDR3 nucleotide sequence: TGTGCCTGGAGTAGGGACTGGTATGGCTACACCTTC. The chain uses TRBV30 and TRBJ1-2, with D possibly being TRBD1 (5 bases). The CDR3 is made up of 12 amino acids. Germline V gives CDR1 GTSNPN, CDR2 SVGIG (reference sequence). Deletions cut 2 bases from V and 5 bases from J, with 9 bases between.

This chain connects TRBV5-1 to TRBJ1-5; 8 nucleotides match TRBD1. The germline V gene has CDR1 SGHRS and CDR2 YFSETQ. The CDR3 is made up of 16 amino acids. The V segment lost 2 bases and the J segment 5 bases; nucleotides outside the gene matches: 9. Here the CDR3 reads CASSLSAQGVHQPQHF. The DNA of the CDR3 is TGCGCCAGCAGCTTAAGCGCACAGGGGGTCCATCAGCCCCAGCATTTT.

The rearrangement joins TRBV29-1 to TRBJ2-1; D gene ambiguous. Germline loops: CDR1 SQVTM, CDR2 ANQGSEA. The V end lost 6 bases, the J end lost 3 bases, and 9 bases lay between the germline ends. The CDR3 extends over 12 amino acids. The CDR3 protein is CSVHVDYNEQFF. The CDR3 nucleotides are TGCAGCGTCCACGTGGACTACAATGAGCAGTTCTTC.

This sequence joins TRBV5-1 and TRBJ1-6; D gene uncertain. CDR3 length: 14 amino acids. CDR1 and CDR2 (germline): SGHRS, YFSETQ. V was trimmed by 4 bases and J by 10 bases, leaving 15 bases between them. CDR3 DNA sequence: TGCGCCAGCAGCCTAACAAGCGTAAGGTCACCCCTCCACTTT. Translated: CASSLTSVRSPLHF.

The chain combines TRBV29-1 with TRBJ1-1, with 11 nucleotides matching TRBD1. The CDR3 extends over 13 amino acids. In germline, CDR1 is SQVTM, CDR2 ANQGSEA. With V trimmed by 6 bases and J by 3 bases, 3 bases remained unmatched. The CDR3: CSVVGQGDTEAFF. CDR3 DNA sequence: TGCAGCGTCGTGGGACAGGGGGACACTGAAGCTTTCTTT.

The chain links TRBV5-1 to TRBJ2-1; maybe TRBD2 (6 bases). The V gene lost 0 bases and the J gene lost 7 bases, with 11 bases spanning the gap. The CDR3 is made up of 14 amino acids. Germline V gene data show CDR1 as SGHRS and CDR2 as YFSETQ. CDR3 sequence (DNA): TGCGCCAGCAGCTTGGCCGCGGGAAGTAATGAGCAGTTCTTC. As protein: CASSLAAGSNEQFF.

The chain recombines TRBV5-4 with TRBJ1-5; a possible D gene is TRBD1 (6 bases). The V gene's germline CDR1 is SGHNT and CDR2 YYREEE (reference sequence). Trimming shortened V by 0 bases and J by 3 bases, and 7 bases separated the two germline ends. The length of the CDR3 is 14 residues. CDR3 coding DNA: TGTGCCAGCAGCTTGGCAGGGGACAATCAGCCCCAGCATTTT. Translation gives CASSLAGDNQPQHF.